Detailed here is one TCR beta chain. This clone was seen just once. Which antigen it targets is not known. Base-call qualities are not available, and no considerably larger clone is one nucleotide away. The sample is drawn from a study of CD8+ T cells in alopecia areata (dated by TCRdb to the late 2010s). About the investigation overall: The treated patients, all with moderate-to-severe alopecia areata, were enrolled in an open-label pilot trial of oral tofacitinib given at 5 to 10 mg twice daily. Tofacitinib was given for 6 to 18 months, followed by 6 months of follow-up off drug to assess delayed response and recurrence. In treated patients, disease severity was measured using the SALT score, which gives the percentage of scalp surface area affected. To study T cell clonal expansion in alopecia areata, the researchers applied high-throughput TCRbeta sequencing to both the C3H/HeJ mouse model and human patients. Human TCRbeta sequencing covered scalp tissue and sorted CD4+ and CD8+ peripheral blood T cells from patchy and totalis/universalis alopecia areata patients and healthy controls. Patients on tofacitinib were biopsied at baseline and after 4 and 24 weeks of treatment, and several of the patients also had a later scalp biopsy. Clonality in the scalp was compared among normal scalp (n=4), patchy alopecia areata scalp (n=8), and alopecia totalis/universalis scalp (n=8). RNA was obtained with the PAXgene miRNA kit for fixed scalp, the miRNeasy kit for PBMCs, and the RNeasy kit for mouse skin. Amplification of TCRbeta CDR3 regions was done by immunoSEQ multiplex PCR using 35 Vbeta forward primers and 13 Jbeta reverse primers. Results and caveats for the whole study, not just this receptor: Many expanded lesional clones persisted in scalp and blood during tofacitinib treatment, which may partly explain relapse after stopping treatment. Tofacitinib significantly lowered scalp clonality and the number of expanded CD8+ clones among the top 100 scalp clones. Scalp TCR repertoire analysis is complicated because resident alphabeta T cells in normal human skin are also sequenced, whereas mouse skin is dominated by gammadelta T cells. Because the treated cohort was small and had just a single nonresponder, larger studies are needed to establish links between baseline CD8+ expansion and response. Shared TCR sequences between patients were less evident than in mice, which may be partly attributable to HLA diversity in the patient population. Higher clonality and more expanded CD8+ clones were observed in lesional scalp than in normal scalp, particularly in alopecia totalis/universalis, a finding suggestive of antigenic drive.

The CDR3, from cysteine to phenylalanine, totals 17 residues. Only CDR3 DNA remains: 51 bases, in frame from the first base. The CDR1 and CDR2 encoded by the germline V gene are LGHNA and YNFKEQ. Relative to germline, V is missing 0 bases and J is missing 3 bases, with 7 bases of the junction outside any gene match. The time point label of this sample denotes: around 29 days on oral tofacitinib. In light of the paper, this sample's treatment or condition label describes: oral pan-JAK inhibitor, 5-10 mg twice daily. Lesional scalp punch biopsies and peripheral blood were obtained from alopecia areata patients. PBMCs were separated by density centrifugation and stained for CD3, CD4 and CD8, after which CD4+ and CD8+ T cells were sorted on a FACSAria. The library relied on the immunoSEQ multiplex PCR assay. RNA was extracted from all samples and reverse transcribed into cDNA as template for TCR sequencing. SuperScript III was used to make first-strand cDNA, primed with a 2:1 mix of oligo-dT and random hexamers. A synthetic immune receptor repertoire was used to measure amplification bias, and any remaining bias was corrected computationally. For the original study's pipeline: Raw reads were preprocessed to remove errors, and CDR3 was defined by IMGT conventions from the conserved cysteine to phenylalanine. Clonality was computed by normalizing Shannon entropy by log2 of the number of productive unique TCRs and subtracting the result from 1. CD4 or CD8 identity of scalp clones was inferred by cross-referencing scalp TCRbeta sequences with sorted blood CD4 and CD8 repertoires. Here the immuneACCESS table is served through TCRdb, limited to in-frame sequences with V and J called. Missing clones are a known gap in these copies; in checked studies unresolved V genes cover under half, and the rest lacks a known reason. Clone size and the V and J calls come from that table; the DNA yielded D and trimming. Recorded for this sample are 200,000 to 250,000 clones; around 65% of them occurred a single time. In total, the top ten clones hold 4% to 5% of the sample.

The chain is assembled from TRBV4-2 and TRBJ2-5; TRBD2 aligns with 10 central bases. This sequence was found in a human donor with alopecia areata. The starting material was CD4+ T cells sorted from blood, obtained at week 4, from a patient treated with tofacitinib. The base sequence is TGTGCCAGCAGCCAAGATGTGGTAGCGGGGGGTGAAGAGACCCAGTACTTC. This sequence encodes CASSQDVVAGGEETQYF.